The 8 T cell receptor beta chains in this list originate from one sample, sequenced in a study of low-dose radiotherapy and immunotherapy resistance in tumors. Time point denoted: after trial treatment. Sample treatment: LDRT plus nivolumab, ipilimumab, low-dose cyclophosphamide and aspirin (RACIN trial). With TRAV- and TRBV-specific primers, first-strand cDNA was made, covering the alpha and beta chains. With a constant-region primer and a V-primer adapter, TCRs were subjected to about 20 PCR cycles of amplification. TCRdb re-called the reads through MiXCR, storing one row per CDR3 protein. The repertoire has tens of thousands of distinct CDR3 sequences, 20% to 25% of them found once; the top ten carry about 13%. Sample: PBMCs, taken after low-dose radiotherapy plus immunotherapy. These receptors were taken from a female donor with ovarian cancer.

Ten or more counts support this clonotype. This chain uses TRBV5-4 with TRBJ2-1; perhaps TRBD1 as D (6 bases). The germline CDR1 and CDR2 sequences are SGHNT and YYREEE (reference sequence). V shed 4 bases and J shed 3 bases, with 8 bases lying between them. This CDR3 region has 13 residues. The DNA of the CDR3 is TGTGCCAGCAGCGTGGACAGCTACAATGAGCAGTTCTTC. Amino acids: CASSVDSYNEQFF.

This clonotype showed up many times. The chain couples TRBV11-2 to TRBJ2-1; 13 bases align to TRBD2. This CDR3 comprises 16 residues. The trim removed 1 base at V and 8 bases at J, leaving 5 bases unmatched. Germline V lookup: CDR1 SGHAT, CDR2 FQNNGV. CDR3 sequence (DNA): TGTGCCAGCAGCTTAGGAGGACTAGCGGGAGTAGATGAGCAGTTCTTC. It yields the protein CASSLGGLAGVDEQFF.

Details on this clonotype: Given the absence of the conserved phenylalanine or tryptophan at the CDR3 end, a read error is likely. The DNA is left out, because the CDR3 cannot be placed on it with certainty; the CDR3 is given as TCRdb lists it. The chain carries TRBV7-9 and TRBJ1-5; the tabulated D call, TRBD1, remains unverified against the DNA. The germline V gene encodes CDR1 SEHNR and CDR2 FQNEAQ (reference sequence). Inclusive of both ends, the CDR3 amounts to 16 amino acids. CDR3 loop: CASSPTGAGGQPQHFG.

This clonotype was counted ten times or more. The chain recombines TRBV6-2 or TRBV6-3 with TRBJ1-5, with D possibly matching TRBD1 (5 bases). This CDR3 region has 15 residues. The germline CDR1 and CDR2 sequences are MNHEY and SVGEGT. The germline V and J ends were trimmed by 6 bases and 3 bases, with 15 bases remaining between them. The CDR3 loop is CASRDRGGLNQPQHF. CDR3 DNA sequence: TGTGCCAGCAGGGATCGGGGGGGACTCAATCAGCCCCAGCATTTT.

At least ten counts were recorded for this clonotype. The chain has TRBV6-2 or TRBV6-3 and TRBJ2-3; TRBD1 matches 9 bases. Germline CDR1 reads MNHEY; CDR2 reads SVGEGT. V was clipped by 8 bases and J by 15 bases; unmatched bases: 9. The CDR3 is 11 residues long. CDR3 protein: CASGTGTIVYF. DNA for the CDR3: TGTGCCAGCGGGACAGGGACTATCGTCTATTTT.

Notes on this clonotype: A far more abundant clone sits one base away, making this likely a read error. The chain combines TRBV5-3 with TRBJ2-5; TRBD2 matches 10 bases. TRBV5-3 is assigned to the ORF class and has an uncertain function. V shed 9 bases and J 5 bases; nucleotides not matched to a gene: 22. The CDR3 has 18 amino acids. As DNA, the CDR3 is TGTGCCACAGAGCCATCCAGCGGGGGGGTTGCGGGGGCTGAGACCCAGTACTTC. As protein: CATEPSSGGVAGAETQYF.

This clonotype appeared many times. This chain joins TRBV6-2 or TRBV6-3 and TRBJ1-2, with unresolved D. Looked up from germline, CDR1 is MNHEY and CDR2 is SVGEGT. The CDR3 loop spans 13 amino acids. With 6 bases removed from V and 6 bases from J, the gap between germline ends came to 14 bases. Written as DNA, the CDR3 is TGTGCCAGCAGCCTACGGGGAGAAGATGGCTACACCTTC. Its translation: CASSLRGEDGYTF.

This clonotype occurred many times. CDR3 in DNA: TGCGCCAGCAGCTTGGGGGTAAGGTCCTACAATGAGCAGTTCTTC. Protein: CASSLGVRSYNEQFF. The rearrangement uses TRBV5-1 and TRBJ2-1; no reliable D call. The CDR3 runs to 15 residues. Deletions cut 0 bases from V and 1 base from J, with 8 bases between. Germline lookup yields CDR1 SGHRS and CDR2 YFSETQ.